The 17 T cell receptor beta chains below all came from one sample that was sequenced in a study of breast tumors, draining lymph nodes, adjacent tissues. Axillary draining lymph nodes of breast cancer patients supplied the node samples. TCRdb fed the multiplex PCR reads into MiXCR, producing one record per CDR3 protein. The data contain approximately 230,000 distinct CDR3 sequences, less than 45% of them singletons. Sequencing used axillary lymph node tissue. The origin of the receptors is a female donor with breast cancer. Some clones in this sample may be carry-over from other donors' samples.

The CDR3: CSATKTGGGVEQFF. CDR3 nucleotides: TGCAGTGCTACTAAGACAGGGGGTGGGGTGGAGCAGTTCTTC. This rearrangement joins TRBV20-1 to TRBJ2-1, with 9 bases matching TRBD1. This CDR3 contains 14 residues. Germline V gene lookup returns CDR1 DFQATT and CDR2 SNEGSKA (reference sequence). The V and J ends lost 4 bases and 10 bases, in that order; junction bases with no gene match: 11.

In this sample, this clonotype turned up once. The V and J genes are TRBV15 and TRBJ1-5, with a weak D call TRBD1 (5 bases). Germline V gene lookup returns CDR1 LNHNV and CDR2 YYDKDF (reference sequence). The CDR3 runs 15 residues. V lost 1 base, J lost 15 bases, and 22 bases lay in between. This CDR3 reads CATSRVGEVARGRHF. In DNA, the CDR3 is TGTGCCACCAGCAGAGTAGGGGAGGTAGCTCGGGGCAGGCATTTT.

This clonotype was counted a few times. CDR3 region: CASRSPRGGLMDEQFF. In DNA form, the CDR3 reads TGTGCCAGTAGATCCCCCCGGGGGGGCCTTATGGATGAGCAGTTCTTC. The chain has TRBV19 and TRBJ2-1, with 8 positions matching TRBD2. Unmatched junction bases numbered 15, after V lost 6 bases and J lost 8 bases. The CDR3 has 16 residues. Germline assignment: CDR1 LNHDA and CDR2 SQIVND (reference sequence).

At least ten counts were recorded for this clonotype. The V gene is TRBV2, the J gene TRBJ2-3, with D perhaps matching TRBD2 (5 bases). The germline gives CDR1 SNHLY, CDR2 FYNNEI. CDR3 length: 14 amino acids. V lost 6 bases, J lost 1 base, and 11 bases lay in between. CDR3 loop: CASRSGIGTDTQYF. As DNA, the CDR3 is TGTGCCAGCAGGTCGGGGATCGGCACAGATACGCAGTATTTT.

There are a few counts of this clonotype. As DNA, the CDR3 is TGTGCCAGCAGCCTCGGACAGGGGGCCTACACCGGGGAGCTGTTTTTT. It is translated as CASSLGQGAYTGELFF. V and J are TRBV6-5 and TRBJ2-2; TRBD1 matches 11 bases. This CDR3 contains 16 residues. Unmatched junction bases numbered 6, after V lost 6 bases and J lost 3 bases. CDR1 and CDR2 (germline): MNHEY, SVGAGI.

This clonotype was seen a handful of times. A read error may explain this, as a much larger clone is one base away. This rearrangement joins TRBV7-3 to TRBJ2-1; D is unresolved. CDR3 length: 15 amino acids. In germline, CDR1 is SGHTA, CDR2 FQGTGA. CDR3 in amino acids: CASSFSLDPYNGQFF. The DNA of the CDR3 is TGTGCCAGCAGCTTCTCTCTTGACCCCTACAATGGGCAGTTCTTC.

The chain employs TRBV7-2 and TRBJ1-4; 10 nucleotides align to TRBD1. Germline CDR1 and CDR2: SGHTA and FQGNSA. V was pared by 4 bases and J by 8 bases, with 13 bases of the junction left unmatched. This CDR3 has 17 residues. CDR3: CASSSGQGTSVREKLFF. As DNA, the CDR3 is TGTGCCAGCAGCTCGGGACAGGGGACAAGCGTAAGGGAAAAACTGTTTTTT.

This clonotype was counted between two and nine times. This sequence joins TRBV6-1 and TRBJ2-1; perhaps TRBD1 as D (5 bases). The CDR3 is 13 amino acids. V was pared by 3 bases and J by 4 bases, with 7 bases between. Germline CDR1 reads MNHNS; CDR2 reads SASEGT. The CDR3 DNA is TGTGCCAGCAGTGAGACAGATTACAATGAGCAGTTCTTC. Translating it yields CASSETDYNEQFF.

The CDR3 DNA is TGTGCCAGCAGCCACGCTCCAGCGGGAGGGCCAGATACGCAGTATTTT. It encodes CASSHAPAGGPDTQYF. V gene TRBV3-1 combines with J gene TRBJ2-3; TRBD2 matches 10 bases. The trim removed 3 bases at V and 4 bases at J, leaving 7 bases unmatched. Germline CDR1 LGHDT, CDR2 YNNKEL (reference sequence). This CDR3 has 16 residues.

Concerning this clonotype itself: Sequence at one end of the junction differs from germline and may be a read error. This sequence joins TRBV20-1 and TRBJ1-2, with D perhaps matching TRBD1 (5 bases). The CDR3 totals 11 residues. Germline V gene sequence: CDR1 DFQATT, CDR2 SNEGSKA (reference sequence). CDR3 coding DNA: TGCAGTGCTAATCAGGGACCCATTAACGCCTTC. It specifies CSANQGPINAF.

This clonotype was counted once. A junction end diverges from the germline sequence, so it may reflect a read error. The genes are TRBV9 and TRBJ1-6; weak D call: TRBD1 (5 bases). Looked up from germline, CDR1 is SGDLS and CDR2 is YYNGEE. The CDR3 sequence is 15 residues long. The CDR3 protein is CASSAVGDWNSPPHF. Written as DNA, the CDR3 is TGTGCCAGCAGCGCCGTAGGGGATTGGAATTCACCCCCCCACTTT. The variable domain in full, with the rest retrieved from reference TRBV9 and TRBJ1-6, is DSGVTQTPKHLITATGQRVTLRCSPRSGDLSVYWYQQSLDQGLQFLIQYYNGEERAKGNILERFSAQQFPDLHSELNLSSLELGDSALYFCASSAVGDWNSPPHFGNGTRLTVT.

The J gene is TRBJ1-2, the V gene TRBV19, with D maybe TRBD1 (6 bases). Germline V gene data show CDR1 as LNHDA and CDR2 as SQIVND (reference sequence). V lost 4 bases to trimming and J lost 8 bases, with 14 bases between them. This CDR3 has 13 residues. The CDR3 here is CASSKDRRAGYTF. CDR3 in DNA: TGTGCCAGTAGTAAGGACAGACGGGCCGGCTACACCTTC.

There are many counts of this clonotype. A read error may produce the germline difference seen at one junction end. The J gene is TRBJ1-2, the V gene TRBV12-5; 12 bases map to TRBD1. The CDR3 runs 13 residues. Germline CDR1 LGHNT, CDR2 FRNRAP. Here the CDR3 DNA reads TGTGCTAGTGCTTTGGGGACAGGGGGCGGCTACACCTTC. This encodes CASALGTGGGYTF.

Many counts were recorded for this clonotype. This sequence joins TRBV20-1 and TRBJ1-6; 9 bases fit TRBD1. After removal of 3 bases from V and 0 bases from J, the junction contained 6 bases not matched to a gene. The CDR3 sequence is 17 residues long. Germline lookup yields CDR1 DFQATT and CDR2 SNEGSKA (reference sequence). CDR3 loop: CSASPGQGSSYNSPLHF. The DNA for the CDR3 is TGCAGTGCTAGCCCGGGACAGGGAAGCTCCTATAATTCACCCCTCCACTTT.

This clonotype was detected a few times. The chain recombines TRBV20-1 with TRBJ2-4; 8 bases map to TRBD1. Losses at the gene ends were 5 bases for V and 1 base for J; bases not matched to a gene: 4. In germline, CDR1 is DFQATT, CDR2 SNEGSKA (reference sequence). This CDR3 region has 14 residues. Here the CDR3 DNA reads TGCAGTGCTTACCAGGGGGCCGCCAAAAACATTCAGTACTTC. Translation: CSAYQGAAKNIQYF.

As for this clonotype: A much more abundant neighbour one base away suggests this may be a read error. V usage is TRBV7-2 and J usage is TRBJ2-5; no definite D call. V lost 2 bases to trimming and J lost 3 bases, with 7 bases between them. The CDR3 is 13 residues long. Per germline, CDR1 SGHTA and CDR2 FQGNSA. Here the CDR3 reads CASSLRRKETQYF. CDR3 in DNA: TGTGCCAGCAGCTTAAGGAGAAAAGAGACCCAGTACTTC.

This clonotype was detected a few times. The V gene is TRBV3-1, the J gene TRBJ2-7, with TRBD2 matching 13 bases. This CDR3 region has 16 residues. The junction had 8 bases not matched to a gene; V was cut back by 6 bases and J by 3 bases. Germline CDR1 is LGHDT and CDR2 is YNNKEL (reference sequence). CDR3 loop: CASSRGLAGKIYEQYF. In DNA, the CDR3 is TGTGCCAGCAGTCGGGGACTAGCGGGAAAGATCTACGAGCAGTACTTC.